Detailed here is one T cell receptor beta chain. The antigen is not known. Time point here: inflamed ileum from the surgical specimen. The source of the sample is a study of T cell repertoires in ileal Crohn's disease. Study in general: Median disease duration was approximately eight years; 35% smoked at surgery.

The table came from immunoSEQ multiplex PCR; TCRdb's copy has only in-frame clones and leaves some out. This sample carries 15,000 or so clones, about 70% of them seen once, and the ten largest clones take 4% to 4.5%. The CDR3 runs to 13 residues. Trimming cost V 0 bases and J 6 bases, with 9 bases left between them. From germline, CDR1 is SGDLS and CDR2 YYNGEE. Study findings and constraints: Clonality above 26.8% at surgery always came with endoscopic recurrence. Mucosal expansions were suggested to be mainly CD8 T cells.

The chain has TRBV9 and TRBJ1-1; TRBD1 might be the D (6 bases). The TCR originated in an adult with Crohn's disease. The specimen was ileal tissue. The CDR3 nucleotides read TGTGCCAGCAGCGTAGCGGGGGGCGCTGAAGCTTTCTTT. Translation: CASSVAGGAEAFF. The full variable domain, completed using reference TRBV9 and TRBJ1-1, is DSGVTQTPKHLITATGQRVTLRCSPRSGDLSVYWYQQSLDQGLQFLIQYYNGEERAKGNILERFSAQQFPDLHSELNLSSLELGDSALYFCASSVAGGAEAFFGQGTRLTVV.